The entry that follows covers one T cell receptor (beta chain) sequence. The CDR3 is 12 residues long. Trimming took off 6 bases at V and 4 bases at J, with 10 bases between the two ends. Germline lookup yields CDR1 KGHSH and CDR2 LQKENI. The record originates from a study of blood T cell repertoires in COVID-19. As for the study in general: Donors in the United States, Italy and Spain gave samples during acute or convalescent COVID-19. Sources were T cells, B-cell-depleted T cells, or PBMCs; the material itself was cDNA or gDNA.

Methods used by the authors: For nucleated cells, counts were estimated from reference gene primer amplification. The method was immunoSEQ multiplex PCR; TCRdb's version includes in-frame clones alone and lacks a portion of them. V and J calls and clone size are those listed in that table; D and trimming were worked out from the DNA. The sample contains 80,000 to 100,000 clones, 90% of which appear only once. Sequencing was done on a sample of peripheral blood. This clonotype was obtained from a man aged 55-75 years with acute or convalescent COVID-19. This chain links TRBV18 with TRBJ2-7; no reliable D call. As DNA, the CDR3 is TGTGCCAGCTCCCTCCAGACTTACGAGCAGTACTTC. This gives the protein CASSLQTYEQYF.